One T cell receptor beta chain is described in this entry. Its antigen is still unknown. ViraFEST assay sequencing came after antigen-specific CD4+ T cells were expanded with viral peptide pools. Culturing for roughly 9 days preceded CD4+ T cell isolation. Two-dose vaccination with either BNT162b2 or mRNA-1273 was given to the participants. Vaccine recipients, nucleocapsid antibody negative, had no prior SARS-CoV-2 infection. For each well, about 1.8 million PBMC were cultured with around 9.8 IU/ml IL-2 and around 9.6 ug/ml peptides. Cultures received IL-2 medium that replaced half the medium on days 3 and 7. The data originate from a study of vaccination effects on CD4 cells after COVID-19. Repertoires were generated with immunoSEQ multiplex PCR, while TCRdb's copy carries only in-frame clones and drops some. The sample includes 25,000 to 35,000 clones, roughly 76% of them seen just once. The CDR3 is made up of 15 amino acids. The germline CDR1 and CDR2 sequences are KGHSH and LQKENI. V was shortened by 0 bases and J by 8 bases, with 16 bases between the two germline ends.

This sample comprised CD4+ T cells from PBMCs cultured with SARS-CoV-2 spike peptides, obtained after COVID-19 vaccination. The chain uses TRBV18 and TRBJ2-5, with D unclear. This receptor was taken from a human donor who received a COVID-19 vaccine. Some clones in this sample may be carry-over from other donors' samples. The DNA of the CDR3 is TGTGCCAGCTCACCACCAACAGTCCCTGTTTTTACCCAGTACTTC. This codes for CASSPPTVPVFTQYF.